This TCR beta chain emerged from a study of T-cell memory formation after mild COVID-19. TCRdb itself ran the 5' RACE reads through MiXCR, one entry per CDR3 protein. The sample lists approximately 190,000 distinct CDR3 sequences; roughly 18% were seen once. At least ten counts were recorded for this clonotype. The CDR3 has 15 residues. Germline loops: CDR1 SGHTA, CDR2 FQGNSA. V was pared by 4 bases and J by 7 bases, with 20 bases between. The chain links TRBV7-2 to TRBJ2-7; D possibly corresponds to TRBD2 (6 bases). Specimen: PBMCs or a T cell subset sorted from them (not recorded which). This TCR was sampled from an adult woman who had mild COVID-19 (a few samples of this study predate the infection). Cell type and time point are not known. The CDR3 spells CASSSTGTGVREQYF. CDR3 coding DNA: TGTGCCAGCAGCTCGACCGGGACTGGCGTTCGAGAGCAGTACTTC.